Listed below are T cell receptor beta chains from one sample, sequenced in a study of blood T cell repertoires in COVID-19. The method was immunoSEQ multiplex PCR; TCRdb's version includes in-frame clones alone and lacks a portion of them. The data show over 200,000 clones, over 80% seen once. Material: peripheral blood. Receptors were obtained from a man aged 35 to 55 with acute or convalescent COVID-19. The CDR3 runs from the conserved cysteine through the conserved F or W. D genes are given only for firm matches. Some rows mark clone size as missing; the rest say once, few, many or name a class of expanded clone.

D gene,clone size,J gene,V gene,CDR3 protein,CDR3 DNA
TRBD1,-,TRBJ1-5,TRBV27,CASRAGQGPQPQHF,TGTGCCAGCCGGGCGGGACAGGGGCCTCAGCCCCAGCATTTT
-,-,TRBJ1-2,TRBV7-2,CASSRPEDGYTF,TGTGCCAGCAGCCGGCCCGAGGATGGCTACACCTTC
-,-,TRBJ2-7,TRBV6-6,CASSYLYRGPRSGSSYEQYF,TGTGCCAGCAGCTATTTATACAGGGGCCCCAGGAGCGGGTCCTCCTACGAGCAGTACTTC
TRBD2,-,TRBJ2-1,TRBV7-2,CASSPVRAGVNNEQFF,TGTGCCAGCAGCCCCGTTCGGGCGGGAGTCAACAATGAGCAGTTCTTC
TRBD2,-,TRBJ2-4,TRBV27,CASGRAGLAKNIQYF,TGTGCCAGCGGGAGGGCCGGATTAGCCAAAAACATTCAGTACTTC
TRBD2,-,TRBJ2-1,TRBV3-1/TRBV3-2,CASSQDSGSSYNEQFF,TGTGCCAGCAGCCAAGATAGCGGGAGCTCCTACAATGAGCAGTTCTTC
TRBD1,-,TRBJ1-6,TRBV30,CAWSVGQGANSPLHF,TGTGCCTGGAGTGTAGGTCAGGGGGCCAATTCACCCCTCCACTTT
TRBD1,-,TRBJ1-1,TRBV6-5,CASSTQGAGTEAFF,TGTGCCAGCTCTACTCAGGGGGCCGGCACTGAAGCTTTCTTT
TRBD1,few,TRBJ1-2,TRBV10-3,CAIWTGVSNYGYTF,TGTGCCATCTGGACAGGGGTTTCGAACTATGGCTACACCTTC
-,-,TRBJ2-2,TRBV6-6,CASSYVGSTGELFF,TGTGCCAGCAGTTATGTGGGGAGCACCGGGGAGCTGTTTTTT